This T cell receptor (beta chain) was retrieved from a study of breast tumors, draining lymph nodes, adjacent tissues. Regarding the study as a whole: The data were judged consistent with most tumor T cells coming from lymph node and expanding in tumor. Tumor TCR diversity was below lymph nodes but above nontumor tissue.

Samples came from axillary lymph nodes draining the breast cancer. TCRdb processed the multiplex PCR reads anew with MiXCR; each CDR3 protein has one entry. This table holds about 150,000 distinct CDR3 sequences, around a third found once. In this sample, this clonotype turned up many times. Its target is not known. Looked up from germline, CDR1 is GTSNPN and CDR2 is SVGIG (reference sequence). The CDR3 runs to 14 residues. V was cut by 8 bases and J by 4 bases, with 19 bases left in between. The chain links TRBV30 to TRBJ2-3; D uncertain. The TCR originated in a female donor with breast cancer. Some clones in this sample may be carry-over from other donors' samples. Sequencing was carried out using axillary lymph node tissue. The CDR3 nucleotides are TGTGCCCGCCAAGTGGATGCTGTCTCAGATACGCAGTATTTT. Its translation is CARQVDAVSDTQYF. Drawing the rest from reference TRBV30 and TRBJ2-3, the complete variable domain is SQTIHQWPATLVQPVGSPLSLECTVEGTSNPNLYWYRQAAGRGLQLLFYSVGIGQISSEVPQNLSASRPQDRQFILSSKKLLLSDSGFYLCARQVDAVSDTQYFGPGTRLTVL.